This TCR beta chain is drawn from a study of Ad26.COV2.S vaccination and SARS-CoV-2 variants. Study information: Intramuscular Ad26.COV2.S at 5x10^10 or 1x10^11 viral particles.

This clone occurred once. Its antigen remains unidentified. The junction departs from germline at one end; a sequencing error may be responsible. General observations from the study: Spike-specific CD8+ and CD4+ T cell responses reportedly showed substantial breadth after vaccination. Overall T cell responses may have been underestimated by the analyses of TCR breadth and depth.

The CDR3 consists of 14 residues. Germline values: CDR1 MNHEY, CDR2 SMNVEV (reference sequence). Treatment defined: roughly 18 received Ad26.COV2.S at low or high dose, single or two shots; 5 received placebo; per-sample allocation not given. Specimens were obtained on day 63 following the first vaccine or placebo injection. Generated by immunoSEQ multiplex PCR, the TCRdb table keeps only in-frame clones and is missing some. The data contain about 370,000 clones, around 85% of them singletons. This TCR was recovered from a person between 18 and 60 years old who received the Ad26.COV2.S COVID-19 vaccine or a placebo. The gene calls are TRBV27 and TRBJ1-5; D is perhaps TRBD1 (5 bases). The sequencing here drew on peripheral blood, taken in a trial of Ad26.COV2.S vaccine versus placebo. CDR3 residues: CASSPGLPNRPQHF. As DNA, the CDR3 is TGTGCCAGCAGTCCGGGACTGCCAAATCGGCCCCAGCATTTT.